One and the same sample provided the 27 T cell receptor beta chains below, sequenced in a study of blood T cell repertoires in COVID-19. Only in-frame clones appear in the TCRdb table, and some are missing; sequencing was by immunoSEQ multiplex PCR. The table records under 150,000 clones, over 75% of them present only once. The source material was peripheral blood. These receptors all come from a human donor with active COVID-19. The donor label of this sample is uncertain.

The J gene is TRBJ1-4, the V gene TRBV7-6; D remains unclear. The V gene lost 5 bases and the J gene lost 4 bases, with 14 bases spanning the gap. This CDR3 contains 15 residues. Germline CDR1 SGHVS, CDR2 FNYEAQ. The CDR3 is CASSQLGGINEKLFF. Here the CDR3 DNA reads TGTGCCAGCAGCCAATTAGGCGGAATTAATGAAAAACTGTTTTTT.

The sample holds one count of this clone. The V gene is TRBV28, the J gene TRBJ1-6; D perhaps matches TRBD1 (6 bases). V lost 2 bases and J lost 2, with 10 bases in between. The CDR3 spans 16 residues. Germline loops: CDR1 MDHEN, CDR2 SYDVKM. The DNA of the CDR3 is TGTGCCAGCAGTTTAGCAGGGGATCCCTATAATTCACCCCTCCACTTT. Encoded protein: CASSLAGDPYNSPLHF.

This clone has only one observation. V usage is TRBV10-3 and J usage is TRBJ2-2; 10 bases agree with TRBD1. The CDR3 loop spans 12 amino acids. J was trimmed by 6 bases and V by 10 bases; bases with no gene match: 2. The V gene's germline CDR1 is ENHRY and CDR2 SYGVKD. CDR3 sequence reads: CATGQGAGELFF. The CDR3 DNA follows: TGTGCCACCGGACAGGGGGCCGGGGAGCTGTTTTTT.

The chain links TRBV19 to TRBJ2-1; perhaps TRBD1 as D (6 bases). Germline CDR1 is LNHDA and CDR2 is SQIVND (reference sequence). The CDR3 is made up of 12 amino acids. V lost 6 bases, J lost 8 bases, and 11 bases lay in between. CDR3 residues: CASRQGTHEQFF. Written as DNA, the CDR3 is TGTGCCAGTAGACAGGGTACCCATGAGCAGTTCTTC.

There are a few counts of this clone. V and J are TRBV30 and TRBJ1-3, with D uncertain. V was cut by 2 bases and J by 6 bases, with 8 bases left in between. The length of the CDR3 is 12 residues. Germline V gene data show CDR1 as GTSNPN and CDR2 as SVGIG (reference sequence). In DNA form, the CDR3 reads TGTGCCTGGAGTTTGGCTGTAAACACCATATATTTT. Its protein is CAWSLAVNTIYF.

The V gene is TRBV20-1, the J gene TRBJ1-2, with TRBD1 identical over 7 bases. V lost 3 bases to trimming and J lost 2 bases; unmatched junction nucleotides: 6. The CDR3 length is 14 residues. Germline CDR1 DFQATT, CDR2 SNEGSKA (reference sequence). CDR3 DNA: TGCAGTGCTAGTCATCACAGGGGCAACTATGGCTACACCTTC. Translating gives CSASHHRGNYGYTF.

This chain uses TRBV24-1 with TRBJ2-1; 10 bases are shared with TRBD2. V lost 4 bases and J lost 9; bases outside the gene matches: 11. The CDR3 runs to 16 residues. The germline gives CDR1 KGHDR, CDR2 SFDVKD. This chain's CDR3 is CATSDPGSGGPSEQFF. Here the CDR3 DNA reads TGTGCCACCAGTGACCCCGGTAGCGGGGGGCCGAGTGAGCAGTTCTTC.

This clone has just one count. The chain uses TRBV10-2 and TRBJ1-1; the D is unclear. Germline-derived CDR1 and CDR2 are WSHSY and SAAADI. This CDR3 spans 14 amino acids. Trimming left V 6 bases short and J 4 bases short, with 15 bases between. CDR3 protein: CASSPNLRATEAFF. In DNA, the CDR3 is TGCGCCAGCAGCCCAAATCTAAGAGCCACTGAAGCTTTCTTT.

The chain uses TRBV19 and TRBJ1-1, with no clear D. Deletions cut 4 bases from V and 11 bases from J, with 17 bases between. Germline V CDR1 and CDR2: LNHDA, SQIVND (reference sequence). The CDR3 is 13 residues long. The CDR3 is CASSSDRGSAAFF. The CDR3 nucleotides read TGTGCCAGTAGTAGTGATAGAGGCAGTGCGGCTTTCTTT. Complete variable domain (other parts from reference TRBV19 and TRBJ1-1): DGGITQSPKYLFRKEGQNVTLSCEQNLNHDAMYWYRQDPGQGLRLIYYSQIVNDFQKGDIAEGYSVSREKKESFPLTVTSAQKNPTAFYLCASSSDRGSAAFFGQGTRLTVV.

The J gene is TRBJ2-2, the V gene TRBV7-6; possible D gene TRBD2, 7 bases. Trimming cost V 4 bases and J 3 bases, with 18 bases left between them. CDR1 is SGHVS and CDR2 is FNYEAQ in the germline V gene. The CDR3 is 17 residues long. CDR3 protein: CASSSTLAGAYTGELFF. The CDR3 coding sequence is TGTGCCAGCAGCTCCACTTTGGCGGGGGCGTACACCGGGGAGCTGTTTTTT.

This clone came up once. The chain joins TRBV19 to TRBJ2-2, with unresolved D. Germline V CDR1 and CDR2: LNHDA, SQIVND (reference sequence). This CDR3 comprises 14 residues. V was cut by 0 bases and J by 6 bases, with 8 bases left in between. Here the CDR3 DNA reads TGTGCCAGTAGTATAGATTCAGTGGCCGGGGAGCTGTTTTTT. Translating gives CASSIDSVAGELFF. Complete variable domain (other parts from reference TRBV19 and TRBJ2-2): DGGITQSPKYLFRKEGQNVTLSCEQNLNHDAMYWYRQDPGQGLRLIYYSQIVNDFQKGDIAEGYSVSREKKESFPLTVTSAQKNPTAFYLCASSIDSVAGELFFGEGSRLTVL.

This sequence joins TRBV4-2 and TRBJ2-1; D perhaps matches TRBD2 (5 bases). Between the trimmed V and J ends, which lost 0 bases and 9 bases, there was a span of 12 bases. CDR3 length: 14 amino acids. The germline gives CDR1 LGHNA, CDR2 YNFKEQ. CDR3 in amino acids: CASSQDRRLGEQFF. The CDR3 DNA reads as TGTGCCAGCAGCCAAGATAGGAGGTTAGGTGAGCAGTTCTTC.

The chain combines TRBV29-1 with TRBJ1-2; D possibly corresponds to TRBD1 (6 bases). The V and J ends lost 4 bases and 5 bases respectively, with 20 bases between them. Germline-derived CDR1 and CDR2 are SQVTM and ANQGSEA. The CDR3 extends over 15 amino acids. CDR3 coding DNA: TGCAGCGTTGCCCCTTTACAGGGTTCGGGTTATGGCTACACCTTC. Protein sequence: CSVAPLQGSGYGYTF.

This clone occurred once. In DNA form, the CDR3 reads TGTGCCAGCAGTTCTGGACAGGGGGCGAGTGGCTACACCTTC. This encodes CASSSGQGASGYTF. This rearrangement joins TRBV6-2 or TRBV6-3 to TRBJ1-2; 11 nucleotides align to TRBD1. Germline trimming cut 4 bases from V and 7 bases from J; bases unmatched to any gene: 5. Germline CDR1 and CDR2: MNHEY and SVGEGT. The CDR3 runs to 14 residues.

In this sample, this clone turned up a few times. This chain joins TRBV27 and TRBJ2-1; TRBD1 is a possible D gene (9 bases). Germline CDR1 is MNHEY and CDR2 is SMNVEV (reference sequence). V lost 6 bases and J lost 9, with 21 bases in between. The CDR3 covers 15 residues. CDR3 in DNA: TGTGCCAGCAGCCGCAACAGGGGGCGGGGGGTTGAGCAGTTCTTC. Its translation: CASSRNRGRGVEQFF.

The chain combines TRBV29-1 with TRBJ1-1; no definite D call. V lost 3 bases, J lost 1 base, and 9 bases lay in between. Germline V gene lookup returns CDR1 SQVTM and CDR2 ANQGSEA. The CDR3 is 13 residues long. In DNA form, the CDR3 reads TGCAGCGTTGACCACGGCGGGAACACTGAAGCTTTCTTT. Translated: CSVDHGGNTEAFF.

The chain joins TRBV7-9 to TRBJ2-7, with TRBD1 matching 7 bases. The length of the CDR3 is 14 residues. V was pared by 3 bases and J by 2 bases, with 4 bases of the junction left unmatched. The germline CDR1 and CDR2 sequences are SEHNR and FQNEAQ (reference sequence). This CDR3 reads CASSLQGVPYEQYF. CDR3 nucleotide sequence: TGTGCCAGCAGCTTGCAGGGGGTGCCCTACGAGCAGTACTTC.

The CDR3 DNA reads TGCGCCAGCATGTTTTCGACGGGAGGGGCGTACGAGCAGTACTTC. It is translated as CASMFSTGGAYEQYF. The genes are TRBV5-1 and TRBJ2-7; TRBD2 matches at 8 bases. The CDR3 is 15 residues long. Germline CDR1 and CDR2: SGHRS and YFSETQ. V lost 6 bases and J lost 4; bases outside the gene matches: 12.

The chain employs TRBV29-1 and TRBJ2-1; D uncertain. This CDR3 is built from 14 residues. Germline V lookup: CDR1 SQVTM, CDR2 ANQGSEA. Trimming took off 4 bases at V and 6 bases at J, with 16 bases between the two ends. The CDR3 region is CSVAQDTLGNEQFF. DNA for the CDR3: TGCAGCGTTGCCCAAGACACCCTCGGCAATGAGCAGTTCTTC.

The chain uses TRBV19 and TRBJ2-1, with 12 bases matching TRBD2. From germline, CDR1 is LNHDA and CDR2 SQIVND (reference sequence). V lost 1 base, J lost 14 bases, and 12 bases stayed unmatched. This CDR3 is 16 amino acids long. CDR3 amino acids: CASSIGLAGAGGGEFF. CDR3 sequence (DNA): TGTGCCAGTAGTATAGGACTAGCGGGGGCTGGGGGTGGCGAGTTCTTC.

The chain uses TRBV4-1 and TRBJ1-1; D is unclear. CDR1 MGHRA and CDR2 YSYEKL come from the germline V gene. The CDR3 has 15 residues. Trimming took off 4 bases at V and 0 bases at J, with 12 bases between the two ends. CDR3 region: CASSLLTGVNTEAFF. CDR3 coding DNA: TGCGCCAGCAGCCTTTTAACCGGGGTGAACACTGAAGCTTTCTTT.

The gene calls are TRBV7-3 and TRBJ2-1; 8 bases align to TRBD1. V was pared by 1 base and J by 8 bases, with 10 bases of the junction left unmatched. Germline V gene sequence: CDR1 SGHTA, CDR2 FQGTGA. The CDR3 contains 16 residues. The CDR3 protein is CASSLNQQGAGDEQFF. For the CDR3, the DNA is TGTGCCAGCAGCTTAAATCAGCAGGGGGCCGGTGATGAGCAGTTCTTC.

The chain joins TRBV28 to TRBJ2-7, with TRBD1 identical over 9 bases. The CDR3 covers 14 residues. J was trimmed by 6 bases and V by 5 bases; bases with no gene match: 8. Germline assignment: CDR1 MDHEN and CDR2 SYDVKM. The CDR3 reads CASSTGQGLSEQYF. The DNA of the CDR3 is TGTGCCAGCAGTACCGGACAGGGGCTGAGCGAGCAGTACTTC. Full variable domain (rest looked up from reference TRBV28 and TRBJ2-7): DVKVTQSSRYLVKRTGEKVFLECVQDMDHENMFWYRQDPGLGLRLIYFSYDVKMKEKGDIPEGYSVSREKKERFSLILESASTNQTSMYLCASSTGQGLSEQYFGPGTRLTVT.

The chain recombines TRBV4-2 with TRBJ1-2; 7 bases align to TRBD1. The CDR3 sequence is 18 residues long. CDR1 LGHNA and CDR2 YNFKEQ come from the germline V gene. Trimming took 3 bases from V and 4 from J; bases not matched to a gene: 17. The CDR3 loop reads CASSQTEPLRTGVYGYTF. The CDR3 nucleotides read TGTGCCAGCAGCCAGACAGAACCATTGAGGACAGGAGTCTATGGCTACACCTTC.

The chain combines TRBV29-1 with TRBJ2-7; 8 bases match TRBD1. From germline, CDR1 is SQVTM and CDR2 ANQGSEA. The trim removed 3 bases at V and 3 bases at J, leaving 4 bases unmatched. The CDR3 sequence is 13 residues long. Here the CDR3 reads CSVEGGQVYEQYF. In DNA form, the CDR3 reads TGCAGCGTTGAGGGGGGACAGGTCTACGAGCAGTACTTC.

The chain joins TRBV2 to TRBJ1-2; D is uncertain. Trimming removed 5 bases at V and 6 bases at J, with 13 bases between. Per germline, CDR1 SNHLY and CDR2 FYNNEI. The CDR3 is 13 residues long. Here the CDR3 reads CASSREQSNGYTF. The DNA for the CDR3 is TGTGCCAGCAGTCGCGAACAGTCTAATGGCTACACCTTC.

The rearrangement joins TRBV27 to TRBJ2-3, with 7 bases matching TRBD1. This CDR3 is built from 16 residues. J lost 0 bases, V lost 2 bases, and 5 bases had no gene match. Germline V gene sequence: CDR1 MNHEY, CDR2 SMNVEV (reference sequence). The chain's CDR3 is CASSLNRGTSTDTQYF. The CDR3 DNA follows: TGTGCCAGCAGTTTAAACAGGGGAACTAGCACAGATACGCAGTATTTT.